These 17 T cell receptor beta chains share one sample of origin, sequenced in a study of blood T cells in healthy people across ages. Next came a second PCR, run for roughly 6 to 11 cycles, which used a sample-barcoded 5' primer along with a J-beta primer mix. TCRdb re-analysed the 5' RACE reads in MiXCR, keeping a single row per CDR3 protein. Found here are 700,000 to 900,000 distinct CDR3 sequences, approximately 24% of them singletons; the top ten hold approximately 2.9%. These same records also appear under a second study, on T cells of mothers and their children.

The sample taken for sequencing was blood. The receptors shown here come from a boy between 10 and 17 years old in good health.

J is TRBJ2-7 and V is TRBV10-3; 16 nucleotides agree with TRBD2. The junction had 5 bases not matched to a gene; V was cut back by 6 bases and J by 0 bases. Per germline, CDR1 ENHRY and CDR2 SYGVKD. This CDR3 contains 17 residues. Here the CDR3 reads CAIRPGLAGGSSYEQYF. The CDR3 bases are TGTGCCATCAGACCGGGACTAGCGGGGGGGAGCTCCTACGAGCAGTACTTC.

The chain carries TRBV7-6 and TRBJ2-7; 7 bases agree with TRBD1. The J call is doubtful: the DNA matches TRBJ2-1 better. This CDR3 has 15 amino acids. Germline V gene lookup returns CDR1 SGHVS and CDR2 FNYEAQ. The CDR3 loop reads CASSLGVTGHNEQFF. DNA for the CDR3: TGTGCCAGCAGCTTAGGGGTGACAGGGCACAATGAGCAGTTCTTC.

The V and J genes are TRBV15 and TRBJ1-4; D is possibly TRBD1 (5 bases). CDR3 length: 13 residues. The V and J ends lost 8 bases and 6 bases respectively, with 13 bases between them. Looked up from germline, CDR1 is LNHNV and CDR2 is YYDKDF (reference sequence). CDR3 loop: CATARGRDEKLFF. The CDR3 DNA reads TGTGCCACCGCGAGGGGTCGGGATGAAAAACTGTTTTTT.

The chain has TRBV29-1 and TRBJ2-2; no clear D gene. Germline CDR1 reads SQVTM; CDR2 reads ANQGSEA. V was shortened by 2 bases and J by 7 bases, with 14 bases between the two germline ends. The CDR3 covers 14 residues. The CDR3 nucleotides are TGCAGCGTTGAATTACAGCTGAGAGGCGGGGAGCTGTTTTTT. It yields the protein CSVELQLRGGELFF.

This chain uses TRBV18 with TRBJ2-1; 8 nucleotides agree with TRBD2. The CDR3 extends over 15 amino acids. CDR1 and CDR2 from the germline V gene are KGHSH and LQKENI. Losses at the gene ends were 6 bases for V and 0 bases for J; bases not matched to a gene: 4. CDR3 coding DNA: TGTGCCAGCTCCCGCGGGGGGACCTCCTACAATGAGCAGTTCTTC. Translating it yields CASSRGGTSYNEQFF.

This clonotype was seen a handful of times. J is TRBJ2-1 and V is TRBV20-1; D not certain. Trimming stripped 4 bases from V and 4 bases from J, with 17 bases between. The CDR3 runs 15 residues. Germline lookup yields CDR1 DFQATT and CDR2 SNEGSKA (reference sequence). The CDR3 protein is CSAIFVSASYNEQFF. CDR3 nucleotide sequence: TGCAGTGCTATTTTTGTCAGCGCCTCATACAATGAGCAGTTCTTC.

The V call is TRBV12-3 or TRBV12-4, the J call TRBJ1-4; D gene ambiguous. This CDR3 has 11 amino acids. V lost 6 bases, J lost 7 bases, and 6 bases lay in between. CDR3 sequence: CASSYLEKLFF. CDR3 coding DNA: TGTGCCAGCAGCTACCTTGAAAAACTGTTTTTT.

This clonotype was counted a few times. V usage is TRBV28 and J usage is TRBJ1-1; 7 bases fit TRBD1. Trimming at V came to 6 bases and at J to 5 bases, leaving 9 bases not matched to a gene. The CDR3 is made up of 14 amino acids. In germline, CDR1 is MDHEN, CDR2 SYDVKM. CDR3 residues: CASREDRVDTEAFF. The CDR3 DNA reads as TGTGCCAGCAGGGAAGACAGGGTAGATACTGAAGCTTTCTTT.

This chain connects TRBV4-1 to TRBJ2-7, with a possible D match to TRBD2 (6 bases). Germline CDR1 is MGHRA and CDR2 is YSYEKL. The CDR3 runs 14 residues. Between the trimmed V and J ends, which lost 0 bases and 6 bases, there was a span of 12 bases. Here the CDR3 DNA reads TGCGCCAGCAGCCAAGATATGGAGGGGAGCGAGCAGTACTTC. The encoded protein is CASSQDMEGSEQYF.

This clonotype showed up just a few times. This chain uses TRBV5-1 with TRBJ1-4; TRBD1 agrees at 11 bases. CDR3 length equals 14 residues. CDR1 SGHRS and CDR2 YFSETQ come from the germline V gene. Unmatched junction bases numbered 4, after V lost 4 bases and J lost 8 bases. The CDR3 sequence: CASSRDRGSEKLFF. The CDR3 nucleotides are TGCGCCAGCAGCCGGGACAGGGGGAGCGAAAAACTGTTTTTT.

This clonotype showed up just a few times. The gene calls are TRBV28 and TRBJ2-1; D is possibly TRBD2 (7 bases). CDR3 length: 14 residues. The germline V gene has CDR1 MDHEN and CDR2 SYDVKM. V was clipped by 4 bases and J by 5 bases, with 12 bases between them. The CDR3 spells CASSSGGGHNEQFF. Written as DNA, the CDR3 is TGTGCCAGCAGTTCGGGGGGCGGTCACAATGAGCAGTTCTTC.

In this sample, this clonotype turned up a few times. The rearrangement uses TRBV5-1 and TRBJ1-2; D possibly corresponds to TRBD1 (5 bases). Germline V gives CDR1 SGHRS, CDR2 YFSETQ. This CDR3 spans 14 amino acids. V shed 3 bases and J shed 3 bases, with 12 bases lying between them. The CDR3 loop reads CASSWGARDYGYTF. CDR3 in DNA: TGCGCCAGCAGCTGGGGCGCCAGAGACTATGGCTACACCTTC.

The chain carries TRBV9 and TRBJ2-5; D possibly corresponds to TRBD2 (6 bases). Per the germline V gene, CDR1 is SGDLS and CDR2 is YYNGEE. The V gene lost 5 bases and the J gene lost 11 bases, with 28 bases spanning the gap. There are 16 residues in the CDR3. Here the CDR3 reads CASSPGVTSSTQEQYF. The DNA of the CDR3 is TGTGCCAGCAGTCCCGGAGTAACTAGCTCCACTCAAGAGCAGTACTTC.

Here the CDR3 reads CATSNGNTIYF. As DNA, the CDR3 is TGTGCCACCAGCAACGGAAACACCATATATTTT. The rearrangement links TRBV15 to TRBJ1-3, with D unresolved. This CDR3 has 11 residues. Trimming took off 4 bases at V and 4 bases at J, with 2 bases between the two ends. CDR1 is LNHNV and CDR2 is YYDKDF in the germline V gene (reference sequence).

In nucleotides, the CDR3 is TGTGCCAGCAGCCAAGGGGGCCCATACACCCTCAATGAGCAGTTCTTC. Protein: CASSQGGPYTLNEQFF. The chain carries TRBV3-1 and TRBJ2-1; tentatively, D is TRBD1 (5 bases). This CDR3 region has 16 residues. The V gene's germline CDR1 is LGHDT and CDR2 YNNKEL (reference sequence). The germline V and J ends were trimmed by 1 base and 6 bases, with 16 bases remaining between them.

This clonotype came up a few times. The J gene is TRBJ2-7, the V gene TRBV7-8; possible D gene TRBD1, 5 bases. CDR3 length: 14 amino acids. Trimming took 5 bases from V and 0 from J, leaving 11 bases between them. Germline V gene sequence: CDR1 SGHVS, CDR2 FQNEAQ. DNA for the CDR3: TGTGCCAGCAGCCCACAGGAATACTCCTACGAGCAGTACTTC. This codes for CASSPQEYSYEQYF.

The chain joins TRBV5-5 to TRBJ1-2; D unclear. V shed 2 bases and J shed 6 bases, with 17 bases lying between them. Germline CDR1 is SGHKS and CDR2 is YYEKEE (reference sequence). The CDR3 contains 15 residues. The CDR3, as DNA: TGTGCCAGCAGCTTTGCGCCCTCGGGTTTTAATGGCTACACCTTC. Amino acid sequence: CASSFAPSGFNGYTF.